The 20 T cell receptor beta chains reported below all come from one sample, sequenced in a study of neoadjuvant anti-PD-1 for oral cavity cancer. This sample's time point: after neoadjuvant nivolumab, at surgical resection. Produced via immunoSEQ multiplex PCR; TCRdb's table is partial and in-frame only. The table includes about 72,000 clones, 85% detected once. Sequenced here: PBMCs, sampled after nivolumab (anti-PD-1) treatment. These receptors all come from a person between 40 and 79 years old with oral cavity squamous cell carcinoma.

The chain joins TRBV6-1 to TRBJ2-1; D remains unclear. CDR1 is MNHNS, CDR2 SASEGT, per germline. The V end lost 8 bases, the J end lost 9 bases, and 8 bases lay between the germline ends. There are 10 residues in the CDR3. CDR3 amino acids: CASSDFEQFF. CDR3 coding DNA: TGTGCCAGCTCCGACTTTGAGCAGTTCTTC.

The V and J genes are TRBV5-4 and TRBJ2-2; TRBD1 agrees at 7 bases. The CDR3 is 16 residues long. Per germline, CDR1 SGHNT and CDR2 YYREEE (reference sequence). V shed 3 bases, J shed 0 bases, and the junction held 5 bases outside the gene matches. The chain's CDR3 is CASSSGQTANTGELFF. CDR3 nucleotides: TGTGCCAGCAGCTCGGGACAGACCGCGAACACCGGGGAGCTGTTTTTT.

The chain uses TRBV29-1 and TRBJ2-1; a weak D match, TRBD2 (6 bases). This CDR3 contains 12 residues. With 0 bases removed from V and 15 bases from J, the gap between germline ends came to 15 bases. Germline assignment: CDR1 SQVTM and CDR2 ANQGSEA. The CDR3 coding sequence is TGCAGCGTTGAAGAACAACTAGCAGATGGGTTCTTC. This codes for CSVEEQLADGFF.

The gene calls are TRBV7-9 and TRBJ2-5; TRBD1 aligns across 8 bases. This CDR3 has 14 amino acids. J gave up 0 bases and V 5 bases, and 2 bases lay outside the gene matches. Germline V gives CDR1 SEHNR, CDR2 FQNEAQ (reference sequence). CDR3 residues: CASSRTGNQETQYF. CDR3 nucleotides: TGTGCCAGCAGCCGGACAGGGAACCAAGAGACCCAGTACTTC. The complete variable domain, with remaining parts taken from reference TRBV7-9 and TRBJ2-5, reads DTGVSQNPRHKITKRGQNVTFRCDPISEHNRLYWYRQTLGQGPEFLTYFQNEAQLEKSRLLSDRFSAERPKGSFSTLEIQRTEQGDSAMYLCASSRTGNQETQYFGPGTRLLVL.

V is TRBV11-2 and J is TRBJ2-7, with D unresolved. Trimming left V 0 bases short and J 2 bases short, with 11 bases between. CDR3 length: 15 residues. Germline-derived CDR1 and CDR2 are SGHAT and FQNNGV. The CDR3: CASSLDMPSAYEQYF. CDR3 nucleotide sequence: TGTGCCAGCAGCTTAGATATGCCTTCCGCCTACGAGCAGTACTTC.

The chain has TRBV5-6 and TRBJ1-5; D may be TRBD1 (6 bases). This CDR3 has 14 amino acids. Trimming cost V 4 bases and J 0 bases, with 8 bases left between them. CDR1 and CDR2 (germline): SGHDT, YYEEEE. The CDR3 sequence is CASSHRDSNQPQHF. DNA of the CDR3: TGTGCCAGCAGCCACAGGGATAGCAATCAGCCCCAGCATTTT.

This sequence joins TRBV28 and TRBJ2-3; TRBD2 agrees at 11 bases. The CDR3 spans 15 residues. Germline loops: CDR1 MDHEN, CDR2 SYDVKM. Germline trimming cut 5 bases from V and 6 bases from J; bases unmatched to any gene: 7. As DNA, the CDR3 is TGTGCCAGCAGTAAGACTAGCGGGAAGTATGATACGCAGTATTTT. It encodes CASSKTSGKYDTQYF.

This clone was seen more than once but under ten times. One end of the junction is discordant with germline, which a read error may explain. This chain links TRBV6-1 with TRBJ2-1; 9 positions agree with TRBD2. There are 14 residues in the CDR3. Germline V gene sequence: CDR1 MNHNS, CDR2 SASEGT. In DNA form, the CDR3 reads TGTGCCAGCAGTGAAGCTTGGAAAAGCGGGAGGTGTGTCTTC. This sequence encodes CASSEAWKSGRCVF.

The rearrangement links TRBV6-5 to TRBJ1-1; D is uncertain. CDR3 length: 14 amino acids. The germline gives CDR1 MNHEY, CDR2 SVGAGI. V was clipped by 0 bases and J by 1 base, with 6 bases between them. CDR3 bases: TGTGCCAGCAGTTACTCGAACAGGAACACTGAAGCTTTCTTT. Its protein is CASSYSNRNTEAFF.

The chain recombines TRBV5-6 with TRBJ1-3; TRBD1 might be the D (5 bases). This CDR3 has 14 residues. V was pared by 5 bases and J by 1 base, with 10 bases between. Germline CDR1 and CDR2: SGHDT and YYEEEE. The CDR3: CASSVRGSGNTIYF. DNA of the CDR3: TGTGCCAGCAGTGTGAGGGGTTCTGGAAACACCATATATTTT.

This clone showed up just a few times. The rearrangement joins TRBV28 to TRBJ2-1; TRBD2 matches at 7 bases. CDR3 length equals 16 residues. Trimming at V came to 6 bases and at J to 4 bases, leaving 12 bases not matched to a gene. Germline V gives CDR1 MDHEN, CDR2 SYDVKM. In nucleotides, the CDR3 is TGTGCCAGCAGCACCCCGGAGGCTAGCGGATACAATGAGCAGTTCTTC. Residues: CASSTPEASGYNEQFF.

This clone was detected only once. The chain employs TRBV7-9 and TRBJ2-3; the match to TRBD2 covers 13 bases. This CDR3 contains 14 residues. V lost 11 bases to trimming and J lost 2 bases; unmatched junction nucleotides: 4. Looked up from germline, CDR1 is SEHNR and CDR2 is FQNEAQ (reference sequence). Here the CDR3 DNA reads TGTGCCGGGGGACTAGCGGGAATCACAGATACGCAGTATTTT. This translates into CAGGLAGITDTQYF. Drawing the rest from reference TRBV7-9 and TRBJ2-3, the complete variable domain is DTGVSQNPRHKITKRGQNVTFRCDPISEHNRLYWYRQTLGQGPEFLTYFQNEAQLEKSRLLSDRFSAERPKGSFSTLEIQRTEQGDSAMYLCAGGLAGITDTQYFGPGTRLTVL.

The chain couples TRBV29-1 to TRBJ2-2; tentatively, D is TRBD2 (5 bases). Between the trimmed V and J ends, which lost 7 bases and 5 bases, there was a span of 8 bases. The CDR3 totals 11 residues. Germline CDR1 and CDR2: SQVTM and ANQGSEA. For the CDR3, the DNA is TGCAGCGCCCGGGGAACCGGGGAGCTGTTTTTT. This translates into CSARGTGELFF.

V gene TRBV5-1 combines with J gene TRBJ1-1; D ambiguous. Trimming pared 4 bases from V and 4 bases from J, leaving 11 bases between. Germline V gene lookup returns CDR1 SGHRS and CDR2 YFSETQ. This CDR3 has 13 residues. The CDR3 sequence is CASSISLGTEAFF. The CDR3 DNA sequence: TGCGCCAGCAGCATTAGTCTGGGCACTGAAGCTTTCTTT. The full variable domain, completed using reference TRBV5-1 and TRBJ1-1, is KAGVTQTPRYLIKTRGQQVTLSCSPISGHRSVSWYQQTPGQGLQFLFEYFSETQRNKGNFPGRFSGRQFSNSRSEMNVSTLELGDSALYLCASSISLGTEAFFGQGTRLTVV.

This rearrangement joins TRBV7-2 to TRBJ2-4; D is uncertain. With 5 bases removed from V and 0 bases from J, the gap between germline ends came to 8 bases. The CDR3 length is 14 residues. Germline CDR1 SGHTA, CDR2 FQGNSA. The CDR3 sequence is CASSDQIAKNIQYF. The DNA for the CDR3 is TGTGCCAGCAGCGATCAGATAGCCAAAAACATTCAGTACTTC. The full variable domain, in which reference TRBV7-2 and TRBJ2-4 provide the parts outside the CDR3, is GAGVSQSPSNKVTEKGKDVELRCDPISGHTALYWYRQSLGQGLEFLIYFQGNSAPDKSGLPSDRFSAERTGGSVSTLTIQRTQQEDSAVYLCASSDQIAKNIQYFGAGTRLSVL.

The V and J genes are TRBV30 and TRBJ1-1; D is undetermined. The CDR3 has 13 residues. V dropped 4 bases and J dropped 5 bases, with 14 bases sitting between them. The germline CDR1 and CDR2 sequences are GTSNPN and SVGIG (reference sequence). In DNA form, the CDR3 reads TGTGCCTGGACTGCCGGGGTGGATACTGAAGCTTTCTTT. Encoded protein: CAWTAGVDTEAFF.

The chain is built from TRBV29-1 and TRBJ2-7; a weak D match, TRBD2 (5 bases). The CDR3 is 12 amino acids. Germline-derived CDR1 and CDR2 are SQVTM and ANQGSEA. Trimming took 6 bases from V and 3 from J, leaving 12 bases between them. The CDR3 loop reads CSVLGLFYEQYF. CDR3 bases: TGCAGCGTACTCGGACTGTTCTACGAGCAGTACTTC.

The chain combines TRBV6-5 with TRBJ2-5, with 7 positions matching TRBD1. Trimming removed 7 bases from V and 5 bases from J; junction bases left unmatched: 10. The CDR3 is 14 residues long. Germline CDR1 MNHEY, CDR2 SVGAGI. The CDR3 sequence is CASNPGGGWETQYF. In DNA form, the CDR3 reads TGTGCCAGCAACCCAGGGGGTGGTTGGGAGACCCAGTACTTC.

The chain uses TRBV6-5 and TRBJ2-1; 8 positions agree with TRBD1. V dropped 10 bases and J dropped 7; count of bases not matched to a gene: 12. Germline CDR1 and CDR2: MNHEY and SVGAGI. The CDR3 has 14 amino acids. The CDR3 protein is CATHRGWEANEQFF. CDR3 DNA: TGTGCCACGCACAGGGGGTGGGAGGCTAATGAGCAGTTCTTC.

The rearrangement joins TRBV6-5 to TRBJ2-6, with D uncertain. The CDR3 runs to 15 residues. The V gene's germline CDR1 is MNHEY and CDR2 SVGAGI. With 5 bases removed from V and 0 bases from J, the gap between germline ends came to 8 bases. The CDR3 coding sequence is TGTGCCAGCAGTCCCTACCTCTCTGGGGCCAACGTCCTGACTTTC. It is translated as CASSPYLSGANVLTF.